This passage covers 21 T cell receptor beta chains from one sample sequenced in a study of preoperative IRX-2 immunotherapy in early breast cancer (dated by TCRdb to about 2019). Interpreted using the paper, the treatment or condition label stands for: preoperative locoregional IRX-2 cytokine immunotherapy. The library was made by the immunoSEQ multiplex PCR assay. TCRdb mirrors the immuneACCESS table, restricted to in-frame sequences. Some clones are absent from its copies; in checked studies, under half trace to an unresolved V gene, and the reason for the others is unknown. Here the sample has roughly 30,000 clones; over 65% occur a single time. The biggest ten clones account for about 3.3% of the sample. This material was acquired from a patient treated with IRX-2 immunotherapy. These TCRs come from a human donor with breast cancer.

This clone is a singleton in its sample. This sequence joins TRBV6-8 and TRBJ2-2, with 9 bases that match TRBD1. Germline V gene lookup returns CDR1 MNHGY and CDR2 SAAAGT. The CDR3 is made up of 17 amino acids. The V segment lost 7 bases and the J segment 0 bases; nucleotides outside the gene matches: 9. As DNA, the CDR3 is TGTGCCAGCACACCGCGACAGGGGGGGCCGAACACCGGGGAGCTGTTTTTT. Residues: CASTPRQGGPNTGELFF.

This rearrangement joins TRBV6-8 to TRBJ1-1, with a possible D match to TRBD1 (6 bases). The CDR3 loop spans 13 amino acids. V was cut by 2 bases and J by 9 bases, with 13 bases left in between. Germline CDR1 reads MNHGY; CDR2 reads SAAAGT. The CDR3 DNA reads as TGTGCCAGCAGTTACGCATCGGACAGAAAAGCTTTCTTT. It codes for CASSYASDRKAFF.

This chain connects TRBV19 to TRBJ2-7, with D maybe TRBD2 (6 bases). The CDR3 is 14 residues long. V lost 9 bases and J 0 bases, leaving 15 bases between the germline ends. Germline V gene data show CDR1 as LNHDA and CDR2 as SQIVND (reference sequence). This CDR3 reads CASQGGSSSYEQYF. CDR3 bases: TGTGCCAGCCAGGGAGGCTCGAGCTCCTACGAGCAGTACTTC.

The chain employs TRBV7-4 and TRBJ2-7; 7 bases align to TRBD1. The germline V gene encodes CDR1 SGHVT and CDR2 SQSDAQ. Trimming removed 10 bases from V and 3 bases from J; junction bases left unmatched: 9. The CDR3 is 13 residues long. CDR3 DNA sequence: TGTGCCATCACTCTCAGACAGGGCTACGAGCAGTACTTC. It is translated as CAITLRQGYEQYF.

This rearrangement joins TRBV28 to TRBJ1-4, with 7 nucleotides matching TRBD1. The CDR3 is 14 residues long. Germline loops: CDR1 MDHEN, CDR2 SYDVKM. Trimming took 5 bases from V and 6 from J; bases not matched to a gene: 6. CDR3 nucleotide sequence: TGTGCCAGCAGTCCCGGACAGGAAGATGAAAAACTGTTTTTT. Its protein product is CASSPGQEDEKLFF.

V usage is TRBV19 and J usage is TRBJ2-7; D is unclear. This CDR3 has 16 residues. Germline CDR1 LNHDA, CDR2 SQIVND (reference sequence). V dropped 3 bases and J dropped 1 base, with 16 bases sitting between them. CDR3 in amino acids: CASSISWSDPSYEQYF. The CDR3 region has the DNA TGTGCCAGTAGTATTAGTTGGTCAGACCCTTCCTACGAGCAGTACTTC.

The chain recombines TRBV29-1 with TRBJ2-1; 10 bases map to TRBD2. The CDR3 runs to 14 residues. Germline V lookup: CDR1 SQVTM, CDR2 ANQGSEA. The V gene end was trimmed by 2 bases and the J gene end by 12 bases; junction bases not matched to a gene: 10. CDR3 coding DNA: TGCAGCGTTGAAACGGCTGTGGTAGCGGGAGGGCAGTTCTTC. Translation gives CSVETAVVAGGQFF.

The chain is built from TRBV12-5 and TRBJ1-1; TRBD1 matches 9 bases. This CDR3 comprises 14 residues. Germline CDR1 is LGHNT and CDR2 is FRNRAP. The CDR3, as DNA: TGTGCCAGCAAAGGGACAGGGATGAACACTGAAGCTTTCTTT. Translated, it gives CASKGTGMNTEAFF.

The V gene is TRBV18, the J gene TRBJ2-5, with TRBD2 matching over 8 bases. This CDR3 has 13 residues. V gave up 3 bases and J gave up 5 bases; unmatched junction bases: 2. Germline CDR1 reads KGHSH; CDR2 reads LQKENI. CDR3 coding DNA: TGTGCCAGCTCACCCACGGGGGGGGAGACCCAGTACTTC. Protein product: CASSPTGGETQYF.

The gene calls are TRBV5-1 and TRBJ2-2; 7 nucleotides match TRBD1. The CDR3 is 16 amino acids. V lost 1 base, J lost 8 bases, and 11 bases stayed unmatched. Germline V gives CDR1 SGHRS, CDR2 YFSETQ. CDR3 sequence reads: CASSLRPGQHRGELFF. The CDR3 region has the DNA TGCGCCAGCAGCTTGAGACCGGGACAGCATCGGGGGGAGCTGTTTTTT.

The V and J genes are TRBV28 and TRBJ2-3; 9 positions match TRBD1. The germline V gene has CDR1 MDHEN and CDR2 SYDVKM. Trimming removed 5 bases from V and 5 bases from J; junction bases left unmatched: 8. The CDR3 is 15 amino acids. This CDR3 is CASSPGTGYRDTQYF. As DNA, the CDR3 is TGTGCCAGCAGTCCCGGGACAGGGTATAGAGATACGCAGTATTTT.

The J gene is TRBJ1-2, the V gene TRBV28, with D tentatively TRBD1 (5 bases). CDR1 MDHEN and CDR2 SYDVKM come from the germline V gene. This CDR3 spans 14 amino acids. V was cut by 7 bases and J by 4 bases, with 16 bases left in between. The CDR3 coding sequence is TGTGCCAGCACCCCGACGTGGGGGGGCTATGGCTACACCTTC. Its translation: CASTPTWGGYGYTF.

The V call is TRBV19, the J call TRBJ2-2, with unresolved D. The CDR3 is made up of 13 amino acids. The V end was cut by 4 bases, the J end by 1 base, with 4 bases between. Germline CDR1 reads LNHDA; CDR2 reads SQIVND (reference sequence). CDR3 sequence reads: CASSTLNTGELFF. DNA for the CDR3: TGTGCCAGTAGTACGCTGAACACCGGGGAGCTGTTTTTT.

The chain is built from TRBV2 and TRBJ1-1; D call uncertain. Germline V gene data show CDR1 as SNHLY and CDR2 as FYNNEI. The CDR3 has 14 residues. Trimming shortened V by 5 bases and J by 2 bases, and 12 bases separated the two germline ends. CDR3 sequence (DNA): TGTGCCAGCAGTAAAAGGACGGGAAACACTGAAGCTTTCTTT. Residues: CASSKRTGNTEAFF.

V and J are TRBV5-1 and TRBJ1-3; D is undetermined. V shed 1 base and J shed 0 bases, with 5 bases lying between them. Germline CDR1 SGHRS, CDR2 YFSETQ. CDR3 size: 14 residues. The CDR3, as DNA: TGCGCCAGCAGCTTGTGGAGCTCTGGAAACACCATATATTTT. This sequence encodes CASSLWSSGNTIYF. The full variable domain, with the rest looked up from reference TRBV5-1 and TRBJ1-3, is KAGVTQTPRYLIKTRGQQVTLSCSPISGHRSVSWYQQTPGQGLQFLFEYFSETQRNKGNFPGRFSGRQFSNSRSEMNVSTLELGDSALYLCASSLWSSGNTIYFGEGSWLTVV.

This rearrangement joins TRBV15 to TRBJ1-3; D call uncertain. The germline V gene encodes CDR1 LNHNV and CDR2 YYDKDF (reference sequence). CDR3 length: 15 residues. V was cut by 1 base and J by 4 bases, with 11 bases left in between. CDR3 protein: CATSRASGRGNTIYF. CDR3 DNA: TGTGCCACCAGCAGAGCCAGCGGGCGCGGAAACACCATATATTTT.

V and J are TRBV29-1 and TRBJ1-5, with 8 nucleotides matching TRBD1. This CDR3 has 16 amino acids. From germline, CDR1 is SQVTM and CDR2 ANQGSEA. Trimming removed 0 bases from V and 4 bases from J; junction bases left unmatched: 8. The CDR3: CSVEETGGPGNQPQHF. As DNA, the CDR3 is TGCAGCGTTGAAGAAACAGGGGGACCTGGGAATCAGCCCCAGCATTTT.

CDR3 DNA sequence: TGTGCCAGCAGCTTAGGGACAGAACCCGCGGGCTACACCTTC. The encoded protein is CASSLGTEPAGYTF. This chain joins TRBV11-3 and TRBJ1-2, with a weak D call TRBD1 (6 bases). The CDR3 consists of 14 residues. Germline CDR1 reads SGHNT; CDR2 reads YENEEA. Trimming cost V 1 base and J 8 bases, with 14 bases left between them.

This chain links TRBV6-8 with TRBJ1-1; 7 nucleotides match TRBD1. This CDR3 contains 15 residues. In germline, CDR1 is MNHGY, CDR2 SAAAGT. V was pared by 6 bases and J by 0 bases, with 7 bases of the junction left unmatched. The CDR3 nucleotides read TGTGCCAGCAGGCGCCAGGGGGGCATGAACACTGAAGCTTTCTTT. Amino acid sequence: CASRRQGGMNTEAFF.

The rearrangement joins TRBV30 to TRBJ2-3; D tentatively reads TRBD1 or TRBD2 (5 bases each). Germline V gene data show CDR1 as GTSNPN and CDR2 as SVGIG (reference sequence). CDR3 length: 12 residues. This CDR3 reads CVRGGPSDTQYF. In DNA, the CDR3 is TGTGTACGGGGCGGACCCTCAGATACGCAGTATTTT.

The CDR3: CASSIGQGSSYEQYF. The CDR3 DNA reads as TGTGCCAGTAGTATTGGTCAGGGAAGCTCCTACGAGCAGTACTTC. This sequence joins TRBV19 and TRBJ2-7, with D possibly TRBD1 on 5 matching bases. The CDR3 contains 15 residues. V dropped 3 bases and J dropped 0 bases, with 12 bases sitting between them. Per the germline V gene, CDR1 is LNHDA and CDR2 is SQIVND (reference sequence).